A single sample is the source of the 24 T cell receptor beta chains below, sequenced in a study of T cells after posttransplantation cyclophosphamide. Sequencing used immunoSEQ multiplex PCR; TCRdb keeps in-frame clones, though not all of them. This sample yields more than 20,000 clones, of which roughly 88% are seen a single time; roughly 6.3% belongs to the top ten. Specimen: PBMCs. These receptors were obtained from a woman aged 60-70 years with a blood cancer, CMV-positive, and with a related stem cell donor.

In its sample, this clone is medium-sized. The chain combines TRBV19 with TRBJ1-5; TRBD1 is a possible D gene (6 bases). Deletions cut 1 base from V and 2 bases from J, with 9 bases between. Germline assignment: CDR1 LNHDA and CDR2 SQIVND (reference sequence). This CDR3 has 15 residues. CDR3: CASSIGYRGNQPQHF. The CDR3 nucleotides read TGTGCCAGTAGTATAGGTTACAGGGGCAATCAGCCCCAGCATTTT.

CDR3 in amino acids: CASSPRVNTEAFF. The CDR3 region has the DNA TGTGCCAGCAGCCCGCGAGTTAACACTGAAGCTTTCTTT. V usage is TRBV7-8 and J usage is TRBJ1-1; D is unresolved. The CDR3 totals 13 residues. V was shortened by 5 bases and J by 2 bases, with 9 bases between the two germline ends. Germline lookup yields CDR1 SGHVS and CDR2 FQNEAQ.

The V call is TRBV27, the J call TRBJ2-1, with D possibly being TRBD2 (6 bases). The CDR3 runs 14 residues. Germline-derived CDR1 and CDR2 are MNHEY and SMNVEV (reference sequence). V was clipped by 4 bases and J by 8 bases, with 15 bases between them. The CDR3 region has the DNA TGTGCCAGCAGTTCTAGCGATCGGGGCCATGAGCAGTTCTTC. Protein sequence: CASSSSDRGHEQFF.

A remark on this clone: Mismatch with germline at one junction end may stem from a read error. The chain has TRBV30 and TRBJ2-5; 10 bases are a match to TRBD2. The CDR3 covers 13 residues. The germline V gene encodes CDR1 GTSNPN and CDR2 SVGIG (reference sequence). The CDR3 here is CARRSSGSETQYF. DNA for the CDR3: TGTGCCCGGAGGTCTAGCGGGAGTGAGACCCAGTACTTC.

As DNA, the CDR3 is TGCGCCAGCAGCCCCTATATCGCGGGAAATCAGCCCCAGCATTTT. It is translated as CASSPYIAGNQPQHF. V is TRBV4-1 and J is TRBJ1-5; no clear D gene. The CDR3 spans 15 residues. The V and J ends lost 4 bases and 4 bases respectively, with 14 bases between them. Per the germline V gene, CDR1 is MGHRA and CDR2 is YSYEKL.

The chain carries TRBV6-5 and TRBJ2-7; 7 positions match TRBD2. CDR3 length: 14 residues. CDR1 is MNHEY and CDR2 is SVGAGI in the germline V gene. V gave up 5 bases and J gave up 4 bases; unmatched junction bases: 8. The CDR3 protein is CASSRQTSRYEQYF. CDR3 in DNA: TGTGCCAGCAGTAGACAGACTAGCAGGTACGAGCAGTACTTC.

V and J are TRBV19 and TRBJ2-1; 7 nucleotides agree with TRBD2. With V trimmed by 3 bases and J by 1 base, 6 bases remained unmatched. Germline V CDR1 and CDR2: LNHDA, SQIVND (reference sequence). This CDR3 region has 16 residues. The CDR3 nucleotides are TGTGCCAGTAGTATTTATGGGAGGGGTTCCTACAATGAGCAGTTCTTC. Translating it yields CASSIYGRGSYNEQFF.

The chain combines TRBV7-9 with TRBJ2-5; the match to TRBD2 covers 11 bases. The junction had 7 bases not matched to a gene; V was cut back by 5 bases and J by 5 bases. CDR3 length: 15 residues. Germline V CDR1 and CDR2: SEHNR, FQNEAQ (reference sequence). The CDR3 sequence: CASSPTGTSGETQYF. The CDR3 nucleotides are TGTGCCAGCAGCCCCACTGGGACTAGCGGCGAGACCCAGTACTTC.

The J gene is TRBJ2-7, the V gene TRBV7-8; no clear D gene. Germline lookup yields CDR1 SGHVS and CDR2 FQNEAQ. V lost 3 bases, J lost 6 bases, and 6 bases lay in between. This CDR3 comprises 11 residues. The CDR3 DNA reads TGTGCCAGCAGCTTTATGGCCGAGCAGTACTTC. Amino acids: CASSFMAEQYF. The complete variable domain, with remaining parts taken from reference TRBV7-8 and TRBJ2-7, reads GAGVSQSPRYKVAKRGQDVALRCDPISGHVSLFWYQQALGQGPEFLTYFQNEAQLDKSGLPSDRFFAERPEGSVSTLKIQRTQQEDSAVYLCASSFMAEQYFGPGTRLTVT.

V gene TRBV2 combines with J gene TRBJ2-5, with 9 bases that match TRBD2. Trimming at V came to 2 bases and at J to 2 bases, leaving 3 bases not matched to a gene. The CDR3 loop spans 15 amino acids. Per the germline V gene, CDR1 is SNHLY and CDR2 is FYNNEI. CDR3 in DNA: TGTGCCAGCAGTGAATTGACTAGCGGACAAGAGACCCAGTACTTC. Translated: CASSELTSGQETQYF.

This clone was seen once. The V gene is TRBV18, the J gene TRBJ2-2; 7 bases are shared with TRBD1. The CDR3 length is 13 residues. Losses at the gene ends were 4 bases for V and 6 bases for J; bases not matched to a gene: 2. In germline, CDR1 is KGHSH, CDR2 LQKENI. CDR3 coding DNA: TGTGCCAGCTCACGAGACAGGGCCGGGGAGCTGTTTTTT. This sequence encodes CASSRDRAGELFF.

The chain joins TRBV7-9 to TRBJ1-2; 8 bases fit TRBD1. In germline, CDR1 is SEHNR, CDR2 FQNEAQ (reference sequence). This CDR3 region has 17 residues. The ends lost 2 bases at V and 0 bases at J; junction bases unmatched: 8. DNA for the CDR3: TGTGCCAGCAGCTTAAGGGACAGGTCCCCACCTAACTATGGCTACACCTTC. This gives the protein CASSLRDRSPPNYGYTF.

The V and J genes are TRBV29-1 and TRBJ2-7; 8 bases are shared with TRBD1. The length of the CDR3 is 13 residues. Looked up from germline, CDR1 is SQVTM and CDR2 is ANQGSEA. Unmatched junction bases numbered 7, after V lost 7 bases and J lost 2 bases. The CDR3 DNA reads as TGCAGCGGATTGGGACAGGCGACCTACGAGCAGTACTTC. Its translation is CSGLGQATYEQYF.

V and J are TRBV6-4 and TRBJ1-1; tentative D call: TRBD1 (5 bases). V lost 5 bases and J lost 5, with 12 bases in between. CDR3 length: 13 amino acids. CDR1 is MRHNA and CDR2 is SNTAGT in the germline V gene. CDR3 residues: CASSPRAGTEAFF. The CDR3, as DNA: TGTGCCAGCAGTCCCAGGGCTGGAACTGAAGCTTTCTTT.

The chain employs TRBV5-4 and TRBJ2-7; D unresolved. This CDR3 region has 15 residues. Germline values: CDR1 SGHNT, CDR2 YYREEE (reference sequence). Deletions cut 3 bases from V and 3 bases from J, with 16 bases between. This CDR3 is CASSSGRMAYYEQYF. The CDR3 coding sequence is TGTGCCAGCAGCTCAGGCAGGATGGCGTACTACGAGCAGTACTTC.

Concerning this clone itself: The germline gene is not matched at one end of the junction; a read error may be the cause. In the same sample, other DNA sequences code for this CDR3. This CDR3 is CASRRDRNYGYTF. The CDR3 DNA reads as TGCGCCAGCAGGCGGGACAGAAACTATGGCTACACCTTC. The chain is built from TRBV6-5 and TRBJ1-2; 7 bases fit TRBD1. The CDR3 is made up of 13 amino acids. CDR1 is MNHEY, CDR2 SVGAGI, per germline.

This chain connects TRBV6-1 to TRBJ1-5, with 7 bases identical to TRBD1. This CDR3 has 14 residues. V lost 6 bases, J lost 5 bases, and 7 bases stayed unmatched. Germline CDR1 and CDR2: MNHNS and SASEGT. The CDR3 loop reads CASSGQEGHQPQHF. CDR3 bases: TGTGCCAGCAGCGGACAGGAGGGACATCAGCCCCAGCATTTT.

V is TRBV6-4 and J is TRBJ2-1; D might be TRBD2 (6 bases). This CDR3 is built from 15 residues. Trimming cost V 0 bases and J 10 bases, with 16 bases left between them. Germline CDR1 reads MRHNA; CDR2 reads SNTAGT. The CDR3 is CASSDSPGRLSEQFF. CDR3 DNA: TGTGCCAGCAGTGACTCCCCCGGGAGACTGAGCGAGCAGTTCTTC.

The chain recombines TRBV2 with TRBJ1-3; unclear D gene. CDR3 size: 13 residues. Germline loops: CDR1 SNHLY, CDR2 FYNNEI. V lost 4 bases to trimming and J lost 7 bases, with 11 bases between them. The CDR3 protein is CASSGAGWNTIYF. The CDR3 DNA follows: TGTGCCAGCAGTGGGGCCGGTTGGAACACCATATATTTT.

The rearrangement uses TRBV15 and TRBJ2-1; the match to TRBD2 covers 12 bases. Germline V gene data show CDR1 as LNHNV and CDR2 as YYDKDF (reference sequence). The length of the CDR3 is 17 residues. V trimming: 3 bases; J trimming: 2 bases; junction bases outside the gene matches: 5. CDR3 protein: CATSSRGLAGPYNEQFF. DNA of the CDR3: TGTGCCACCAGCAGCCGGGGACTAGCGGGCCCCTACAATGAGCAGTTCTTC.

The rearrangement links TRBV5-1 to TRBJ1-1, with D perhaps matching TRBD1 (5 bases). The CDR3 is 13 amino acids. Trimming stripped 0 bases from V and 5 bases from J, with 8 bases between. Germline CDR1 reads SGHRS; CDR2 reads YFSETQ. The CDR3 DNA follows: TGCGCCAGCAGCTTGGGGGAGGGGACTGAAGCTTTCTTT. Translation: CASSLGEGTEAFF. Complete variable domain (other parts from reference TRBV5-1 and TRBJ1-1): KAGVTQTPRYLIKTRGQQVTLSCSPISGHRSVSWYQQTPGQGLQFLFEYFSETQRNKGNFPGRFSGRQFSNSRSEMNVSTLELGDSALYLCASSLGEGTEAFFGQGTRLTVV.

This chain links TRBV18 with TRBJ2-7; D is perhaps TRBD1 (6 bases). Trimming left V 2 bases short and J 2 bases short, with 10 bases between. The CDR3 is 14 residues long. The germline gives CDR1 KGHSH, CDR2 LQKENI. CDR3 sequence: CASSPLRQAYEQYF. CDR3 nucleotide sequence: TGTGCCAGCTCACCATTACGACAGGCCTACGAGCAGTACTTC.

The chain is built from TRBV9 and TRBJ1-1; 7 positions agree with TRBD1. CDR3 length: 14 amino acids. CDR1 is SGDLS and CDR2 is YYNGEE in the germline V gene. After removal of 5 bases from V and 4 bases from J, the junction contained 8 bases not matched to a gene. This CDR3 reads CASSSDRVSTEAFF. The CDR3 DNA follows: TGTGCCAGCAGTTCCGACAGGGTATCCACTGAAGCTTTCTTT.

V and J are TRBV15 and TRBJ2-7; 8 bases map to TRBD1. This CDR3 has 12 amino acids. CDR1 LNHNV and CDR2 YYDKDF come from the germline V gene (reference sequence). Trimming took 4 bases from V and 6 from J; bases not matched to a gene: 2. The chain's CDR3 is CATSITGGEQYF. As DNA, the CDR3 is TGTGCCACCAGCATAACAGGGGGCGAGCAGTACTTC.